The clone carrying this T cell receptor (beta chain) was seen a few times. The CDR3 is 16 amino acids. Germline-derived CDR1 and CDR2 are SEHNR and FQNEAQ (reference sequence). With V trimmed by 5 bases and J by 1 base, 5 bases remained unmatched. The sample originates from a study of blood T cell repertoires in COVID-19. Background on the study: Samples representing acute and convalescent COVID-19 were sourced from the United States, Italy and Spain. Sample material is recorded as cDNA or gDNA derived from T cells, B-cell-depleted T cells, or PBMCs.

Measured with immunoSEQ multiplex PCR; TCRdb has only the in-frame clones, and not every one. The sample lists a few hundred thousand clones; about 80% were seen once. This TCR was recovered from a man aged 30-40 years who had recovered from COVID-19. The J gene is TRBJ2-3, the V gene TRBV7-9, with 11 bases identical to TRBD2. Specimen: peripheral blood. The CDR3 loop reads CASSRGTSGRTDTQYF. The CDR3 DNA sequence: TGTGCCAGCAGCCGAGGGACTAGCGGACGCACAGATACGCAGTATTTT.